Below are 6 T cell receptor beta chains sequenced from a single sample in a study of T cell responses to AZD1222 COVID-19 vaccine. Only in-frame clones appear in the TCRdb table, and some are missing; sequencing was by immunoSEQ multiplex PCR. The table includes about 120,000 clones, about 87% detected once. Here the sequenced sample was peripheral blood, taken on day 0 of AZD1222 vaccination. The receptors were gathered from an adult in good health.

V usage is TRBV7-2 and J usage is TRBJ1-2, with a tentative D call TRBD1 (5 bases). CDR3 length: 16 amino acids. Trimming removed 1 base at V and 4 bases at J, with 16 bases between. The V gene's germline CDR1 is SGHTA and CDR2 FQGNSA. The CDR3 DNA reads TGTGCCAGCAGCTTAGTTGGTAGGGGCTTAAGCTATGGCTACACCTTC. This sequence encodes CASSLVGRGLSYGYTF.

J is TRBJ1-4 and V is TRBV19; D not resolved. There are 13 residues in the CDR3. Trimming removed 4 bases at V and 4 bases at J, with 7 bases between. Looked up from germline, CDR1 is LNHDA and CDR2 is SQIVND (reference sequence). In DNA form, the CDR3 reads TGTGCCAGTAGTAGTCGGGGTAATGAAAAACTGTTTTTT. It is translated as CASSSRGNEKLFF.

The chain joins TRBV5-1 to TRBJ2-5; 9 nucleotides agree with TRBD2. The CDR3 is 14 residues long. The ends lost 2 bases at V and 4 bases at J; junction bases unmatched: 3. Germline-derived CDR1 and CDR2 are SGHRS and YFSETQ. CDR3 sequence: CASSFLAGAETQYF. The DNA for the CDR3 is TGCGCCAGCAGCTTCTTAGCGGGGGCAGAGACCCAGTACTTC.

This sequence joins TRBV9 and TRBJ2-5; 9 bases line up with TRBD1. The CDR3 contains 15 residues. J gave up 5 bases and V 4 bases, and 9 bases lay outside the gene matches. The germline gives CDR1 SGDLS, CDR2 YYNGEE. The CDR3 region has the DNA TGTGCCAGCAGCAAAGCCGGGACAGGGTGGGAGACCCAGTACTTC. Translation: CASSKAGTGWETQYF. The full variable domain, its missing parts supplied by reference TRBV9 and TRBJ2-5, is DSGVTQTPKHLITATGQRVTLRCSPRSGDLSVYWYQQSLDQGLQFLIQYYNGEERAKGNILERFSAQQFPDLHSELNLSSLELGDSALYFCASSKAGTGWETQYFGPGTRLLVL.

V gene TRBV6-1 combines with J gene TRBJ2-7; the D gene is possibly TRBD2 (6 bases). V was cut by 2 bases and J by 2 bases, with 7 bases left in between. The CDR3 sequence is 13 residues long. Germline CDR1 and CDR2: MNHNS and SASEGT. DNA for the CDR3: TGTGCCAGCAGTGAATGGGGGGCCTACGAGCAGTACTTC. It translates to CASSEWGAYEQYF.

The CDR3 DNA is TGCGCCAGCAGCCAGACAGGGGAGCAGTTCTTC. It is translated as CASSQTGEQFF. V gene TRBV5-1 combines with J gene TRBJ2-1, with 7 bases identical to TRBD1. Looked up from germline, CDR1 is SGHRS and CDR2 is YFSETQ. The CDR3 length is 11 residues. V shed 4 bases and J 10 bases; nucleotides not matched to a gene: 2.